A selection of T cell receptor beta chains follows, all from one sample in a study of regulatory T cells in long-lasting Graves disease. MiXCR, run by TCRdb on the multiplex PCR reads, gives a single entry per CDR3 protein. The sample carries around 500,000 distinct CDR3 sequences, about 14% recorded once. These records were also assigned to another study, of T cells in Graves' hyperthyroidism and ophthalmopathy.

Material: peripheral blood mononuclear cells (PBMCs), obtained at new diagnosis, from a patient treated with antithyroid drugs. These receptors all stem from a man between 25 and 39 years old with Graves disease. Both conserved end residues are part of each CDR3. The D gene is left open where the match is weak. Not all rows give a size; the values are once, few, many and, for expanded clones, a class.

abundance	len	v_gene	d_gene	j_gene	CDR3aa	CDR3nt
-	13	TRBV5-6	-	TRBJ2-7	CASGGFLSYEQYF	TGTGCCAGCGGAGGGTTCCTCTCCTACGAGCAGTACTTC
-	14	TRBV20-1	TRBD2	TRBJ2-5	CSAWVAGGPETQYF	TGCAGTGCTTGGGTAGCGGGAGGGCCCGAGACCCAGTACTTC
many	15	TRBV2	TRBD2	TRBJ2-1	CASRGGLASYNEQFF	TGTGCCAGCAGGGGAGGACTAGCCTCCTACAATGAGCAGTTCTTC
many	14	TRBV12-3/TRBV12-4	-	TRBJ2-2	CASSKTSWGGELFF	TGTGCCAGCAGCAAGACTAGTTGGGGCGGGGAGCTGTTTTTT
many	16	TRBV19	TRBD2	TRBJ2-1	CASSIVAGLANNEQFF	TGTGCCAGTAGTATAGTAGCGGGACTGGCCAACAATGAGCAGTTCTTC
many	15	TRBV5-5	-	TRBJ2-7	CASSAGTPSSYEQYF	TGTGCCAGCAGCGCCGGGACTCCAAGCTCCTACGAGCAGTACTTC
many	15	TRBV29-1	-	TRBJ2-1	CSAFGSTSSYNEQFF	TGCAGCGCTTTTGGGTCAACTAGCTCCTACAATGAGCAGTTCTTC
many	16	TRBV6-7	-	TRBJ2-7	CASPLLPTRESYEQYF	TGTGCCAGCCCCTTACTCCCGACACGTGAATCCTACGAGCAGTACTTC
few	15	TRBV19	-	TRBJ1-1	CASSTTRVGSPEAFF	TGTGCCAGTAGTACAACCCGGGTGGGGAGCCCTGAAGCTTTCTTT
-	14	TRBV7-6	TRBD2	TRBJ2-1	CASSLVEGGPEQFF	TGTGCCAGCAGCTTAGTGGAGGGAGGGCCTGAGCAGTTCTTC
few	15	TRBV18	TRBD1	TRBJ2-1	CASSDRGGPYNEQFF	TGTGCCAGCTCAGACAGGGGGGGGCCCTACAATGAGCAGTTCTTC
many	15	TRBV2	-	TRBJ2-7	CASSEYQGGPYEQYF	TGTGCCAGCAGTGAATATCAGGGCGGACCCTACGAGCAGTACTTC
many	15	TRBV2	-	TRBJ2-5	CASSERGGWGETQYF	TGTGCCAGCAGTGAACGGGGCGGATGGGGAGAGACCCAGTACTTC
many	18	TRBV20-1	TRBD2	TRBJ2-1	CSARTVAGGTISYNEQFF	TGCAGTGCTAGAACGGTCGCGGGAGGTACGATCTCCTACAATGAGCAGTTCTTC
-	15	TRBV19	-	TRBJ2-1	CASSIASSSYNEQFF	TGTGCCAGTAGTATTGCTTCCTCCTCCTACAATGAGCAGTTCTTC
many	15	TRBV12-5	-	TRBJ1-2	CASGFSGKVSYGYTF	TGTGCTAGTGGTTTCTCAGGGAAAGTGAGCTATGGCTACACCTTC
-	16	TRBV5-4	TRBD2	TRBJ2-7	CASTNVLAGDLDEQYF	TGTGCCAGCACCAACGTACTAGCGGGGGACCTTGACGAGCAGTACTTC
many	14	TRBV20-1	TRBD1	TRBJ1-5	CSANRMDRDQPQHF	TGCAGTGCCAACCGCATGGACAGGGATCAGCCCCAGCATTTT
many	14	TRBV5-1	-	TRBJ2-3	CASSVGQQQDTQYF	TGCGCCAGCAGCGTGGGACAACAGCAAGATACGCAGTATTTT
-	17	TRBV9	-	TRBJ2-7	CASSPWIGGGAPYEQYF	TGTGCCAGCAGCCCCTGGATAGGGGGGGGGGCTCCCTACGAGCAGTACTTC
many	14	TRBV7-9	-	TRBJ1-4	CASSPTGTNEKLFF	TGTGCCAGCAGTCCAACGGGGACTAATGAAAAACTGTTTTTT
many	13	TRBV11-2	-	TRBJ2-1	CASSKELSSEQFF	TGTGCCAGCAGCAAAGAGCTCTCCAGTGAGCAGTTCTTC
-	13	TRBV30	TRBD1	TRBJ1-1	CAWSETGNTETFF	TGTGCCTGGAGTGAGACAGGGAACACTGAAACTTTCTTT
many	14	TRBV11-2	-	TRBJ1-1	CASSSLTGNTEAFF	TGTGCCAGCAGCTCTCTGACAGGGAACACTGAAGCTTTCTTT
-	12	TRBV24-1	-	TRBJ2-1	CATSVCYNEQFF	TGTGCCACCAGTGTCTGCTACAATGAGCAGTTCTTC
-	15	TRBV11-2	TRBD1	TRBJ1-4	CASSLEGTGGEKLLF	TGTGCCAGCAGCTTAGAGGGGACAGGGGGTGAAAAACTGCTTTTT
many	14	TRBV11-2	TRBD1	TRBJ2-3	CASSLGDRADTQYF	TGTGCCAGCAGCTTAGGGGACAGGGCAGATACGCAGTATTTT
many	12	TRBV29-1	-	TRBJ2-5	CSVVDKGETQYF	TGCAGCGTTGTTGACAAAGGGGAGACCCAGTACTTC
few	11	TRBV10-3	-	TRBJ2-1	CAILTGNEQFF	TGTGCCATCCTCACAGGGAATGAGCAGTTCTTC
many	15	TRBV11-2	-	TRBJ2-7	CASSPSVQDTYEQYF	TGTGCCAGCAGCCCCTCTGTTCAGGACACCTACGAGCAGTACTTC
-	13	TRBV20-1	-	TRBJ1-4	CSASHREGEKLFF	TGCAGTGCTAGCCACAGGGAGGGAGAAAAACTGTTTTTT
many	17	TRBV12-3/TRBV12-4	-	TRBJ2-4	CASSPPLPGLAKNIQYF	TGTGCCAGCAGTCCTCCACTTCCTGGTTTAGCCAAAAACATTCAGTACTTC
many	14	TRBV12-3/TRBV12-4	-	TRBJ2-3	CASSLSLDTDTQYF	TGTGCCAGCAGTTTAAGTTTAGACACAGATACGCAGTATTTT
many	16	TRBV12-3/TRBV12-4	TRBD1	TRBJ2-7	CASSSVGDREFYEQYF	TGTGCCAGCAGTTCTGTTGGGGACAGGGAATTCTACGAGCAGTACTTC
many	15	TRBV12-5	-	TRBJ1-1	CASARSDGMNTEAFF	TGTGCTAGTGCGCGGTCGGACGGTATGAACACTGAAGCTTTCTTT
many	12	TRBV20-1	-	TRBJ2-3	CSAGPASDTQYF	TGCAGTGCGGGGCCAGCGTCAGATACGCAGTATTTT
-	17	TRBV6-2/TRBV6-3	-	TRBJ2-5	CASSYTEGREVRETQYF	TGTGCCAGCAGTTACACGGAAGGTAGAGAAGTCCGAGAGACCCAGTACTTC
many	14	TRBV5-1	-	TRBJ2-1	CASSLMGSRNEQFF	TGCGCCAGCAGCTTGATGGGTAGTCGGAATGAGCAGTTCTTC
once	14	TRBV6-9	TRBD2	TRBJ2-3	CASSYAGATDTQYF	TGTGCCAGCAGTTACGCGGGAGCGACAGATACGCAGTATTTT
many	14	TRBV24-1	-	TRBJ2-3	CATSDSFGTDTQYF	TGTGCCACCAGTGATTCCTTTGGGACAGATACGCAGTATTTT
-	15	TRBV5-1	-	TRBJ1-5	CASSEGWPDNQPQHF	TGCGCCAGCAGCGAAGGGTGGCCAGATAATCAGCCCCAGCATTTT
-	14	TRBV10-1	-	TRBJ1-1	CASSESGVYTEAFF	TGCGCCAGCAGTGAATCGGGGGTCTACACTGAAGCTTTCTTT
-	14	TRBV3-1	TRBD1	TRBJ1-2	CASSPSDRGGGYTF	TGTGCCAGCAGCCCTTCGGACAGGGGAGGGGGCTACACCTTC
many	15	TRBV28	-	TRBJ1-2	CASSADGEGGEGYTF	TGTGCCAGCAGTGCCGACGGAGAGGGGGGCGAGGGCTACACCTTC
many	13	TRBV29-1	-	TRBJ2-7	CSVEEEGGTEQYF	TGCAGCGTTGAAGAAGAAGGAGGGACCGAGCAGTACTTC
many	13	TRBV5-1	-	TRBJ1-1	CASSRAMNTEAFF	TGTGCCAGCAGTCGGGCCATGAACACTGAAGCTTTCTTT
many	12	TRBV20-1	-	TRBJ2-3	CSADIITDTQYF	TGCAGTGCTGACATAATCACAGATACGCAGTATTTT
many	13	TRBV7-6	TRBD1	TRBJ2-3	CASSLQGQDTQYF	TGTGCCAGCAGCTTACAGGGACAGGATACGCAGTATTTT
many	13	TRBV6-1	-	TRBJ2-1	CASLFGEINEQFF	TGTGCCAGCCTATTCGGGGAGATCAATGAGCAGTTCTTC
many	19	TRBV5-6	TRBD2	TRBJ2-1	CASSLMAGTSGLTNNEQFF	TGTGCCAGCAGCCTGATGGCCGGGACTAGCGGTTTGACGAACAATGAGCAGTTCTTC
many	14	TRBV7-3	-	TRBJ1-2	CASSGPDSSYGYTF	TGTGCCAGCAGCGGCCCGGACAGCTCCTATGGCTACACCTTC
-	15	TRBV19	TRBD2	TRBJ2-7	CASSIAASGSYEQYF	TGTGCCAGTAGTATTGCGGCTAGCGGGAGTTACGAGCAGTACTTC
many	11	TRBV29-1	TRBD2	TRBJ2-3	CSLGRTDTQYF	TGCAGCCTCGGGAGGACAGATACGCAGTATTTT
few	17	TRBV3-1	TRBD1	TRBJ1-4	CASSQEGRGATNEKLFF	TGTGCCAGCAGCCAAGAAGGCAGGGGGGCAACTAATGAAAAACTGTTTTTT
many	13	TRBV2	TRBD1	TRBJ1-2	CAGGQADLGGYTF	TGTGCCGGAGGACAGGCCGACCTCGGTGGCTACACCTTC
-	12	TRBV29-1	-	TRBJ1-4	CSVEVSKQQLFF	TGCAGCGTTGAAGTCTCCAAGCAGCAACTGTTTTTT
many	13	TRBV6-1	-	TRBJ2-1	CASSVHQENEQFF	TGTGCCAGCAGTGTCCACCAGGAGAATGAGCAGTTCTTC
-	17	TRBV18	-	TRBJ2-3	CASSPRGGGTPTDTQYF	TGTGCCAGCTCACCACGGGGAGGCGGGACCCCCACAGATACGCAGTATTTT
many	20	TRBV24-1	TRBD2	TRBJ2-2	CATSEPRLTSGRLGTGELFF	TGTGCCACCAGTGAGCCCCGCCTGACTAGCGGGAGGTTGGGCACCGGGGAGCTGTTTTTT